This T cell receptor beta chain emerged from a study of T cells in Graves' hyperthyroidism and ophthalmopathy. Many counts were recorded for this clonotype. Amplification targeted TCR beta CDR3 regions from RNA transcripts. The TCR CDR3 first-round RT-PCR relied on the HTBI primer set. TCRdb analysed the multiplex PCR reads with MiXCR anew, one entry per CDR3 protein. This sample carries about 160,000 distinct CDR3 sequences, 9.4% of them seen once, and the ten largest clones take more than 20%. Disease duration under 2 months; hyperthyroidism patients were aged 18 to 65. Patients showing uncontrolled infection, other autoimmune disease, pregnancy or lactation were ineligible. Thyroid ultrasound and orbital computed tomography, with clinical symptoms and serum thyroxine and TRAb, informed diagnoses. The PBMCs were sourced from fresh peripheral blood (around 9.3 ml). Between the trimmed V and J ends, which lost 5 bases and 6 bases, there was a span of 20 bases. This CDR3 contains 15 residues. Looked up from germline, CDR1 is DFQATT and CDR2 is SNEGSKA (reference sequence).

The V gene is TRBV20-1, the J gene TRBJ2-1, with D possibly matching TRBD2 (6 bases). The sample consisted of blood. The origin of this receptor is a young woman with Graves' hyperthyroidism that later progressed to Graves' ophthalmopathy. In DNA, the CDR3 is TGCAGTGCTCCACGACTCACTACTAGCAGCAATGAGCAGTTCTTC. It encodes CSAPRLTTSSNEQFF.